One sample yielded the 10 T cell receptor beta chains listed below, sequenced in a study of radiotherapy plus CTLA-4 blockade in lung cancer. Here immunoSEQ multiplex PCR was the method, and the copy in TCRdb shows in-frame clones only, minus some. The table has more than 75,000 clones, approximately 75% seen once. The input for sequencing was peripheral blood, taken from a patient treated with radiotherapy plus ipilimumab. The receptors shown here come from a human donor with non-small cell lung cancer that progressed on radiotherapy plus ipilimumab.

This clone was picked up one time. Compared with germline, one end of the junction differs, possibly owing to a read error. Other DNA sequences from this sample encode an identical CDR3 as well. J is TRBJ1-1 and V is TRBV19; 7 bases match TRBD1. Germline V lookup: CDR1 LNHDA, CDR2 SQIVND (reference sequence). This CDR3 has 13 residues. This CDR3 reads CASRRLQGFEAFF. The CDR3 coding sequence is TGCGCCAGTAGGAGGTTACAGGGGTTTGAAGCTTTCTTT.

V gene TRBV29-1 combines with J gene TRBJ2-7; no clear D. From germline, CDR1 is SQVTM and CDR2 ANQGSEA. Trimming removed 1 base from V and 3 bases from J, with 7 bases in between. This CDR3 spans 12 amino acids. For the CDR3, the DNA is TGCAGCGTTGAAGTGGTTGGCTACGAGCAGTACTTC. It codes for CSVEVVGYEQYF.

This clone was picked up many times. V is TRBV10-3 and J is TRBJ2-1, with TRBD1 identical over 8 bases. CDR3 length equals 16 residues. V lost 0 bases and J lost 7; bases outside the gene matches: 8. Germline V gene lookup returns CDR1 ENHRY and CDR2 SYGVKD. The CDR3 sequence is CAISESPDREGNEQFF. Written as DNA, the CDR3 is TGTGCCATCAGTGAGTCTCCGGACAGGGAAGGGAATGAGCAGTTCTTC.

The CDR3 region has the DNA TGTGCCAGCAGTTCGACTGGGACACCCCTCCACTTT. Encoded protein: CASSSTGTPLHF. This chain connects TRBV6-5 to TRBJ1-6; D unresolved. The CDR3 covers 12 residues. CDR1 and CDR2 from the germline V gene are MNHEY and SVGAGI. Trimming took off 4 bases at V and 11 bases at J, with 9 bases between the two ends.

The gene calls are TRBV29-1 and TRBJ1-5; D not resolved. The CDR3 spans 13 residues. From germline, CDR1 is SQVTM and CDR2 ANQGSEA. V was cut by 5 bases and J by 1 base, with 9 bases left in between. CDR3 loop: CSVLPESNQPQHF. The CDR3 DNA follows: TGCAGCGTTCTCCCAGAGAGCAATCAGCCCCAGCATTTT.

This clone has a handful of counts. In DNA, the CDR3 is TGTGCCAGCAGCCCGATCTATAGCGGGAGGGAGAGCACAGATACGCAGTATTTT. Its protein product is CASSPIYSGRESTDTQYF. This chain uses TRBV27 with TRBJ2-3; 11 bases map to TRBD2. Germline loops: CDR1 MNHEY, CDR2 SMNVEV (reference sequence). J was trimmed by 0 bases and V by 6 bases; bases with no gene match: 11. The CDR3 runs 18 residues.

CDR3 coding DNA: TGTGCCATCAGTGATGCCAGGGGCTCTGGAAACACCATATATTTT. Translation: CAISDARGSGNTIYF. The chain employs TRBV10-3 and TRBJ1-3; perhaps TRBD1 as D (6 bases). The V and J ends lost 3 bases and 0 bases respectively, with 9 bases between them. This CDR3 has 15 amino acids. The germline gives CDR1 ENHRY, CDR2 SYGVKD.

About this clone itself: The same CDR3 can be traced to other DNA sequences in this sample. The rearrangement uses TRBV9 and TRBJ1-1; 7 bases align to TRBD1. Trimming at V came to 3 bases and at J to 1 base, leaving 6 bases not matched to a gene. This CDR3 has 15 residues. The V gene's germline CDR1 is SGDLS and CDR2 YYNGEE. The CDR3: CASSAGRTGNTEAFF. The DNA for the CDR3 is TGTGCCAGCAGCGCCGGAAGGACAGGGAACACTGAAGCTTTCTTT.

This clone has more than one count but fewer than ten. V and J are TRBV6-4 and TRBJ1-1; a possible D gene is TRBD1 (6 bases). Between the trimmed V and J ends, which lost 2 bases and 5 bases, there was a span of 18 bases. This CDR3 is 16 amino acids long. The germline CDR1 and CDR2 sequences are MRHNA and SNTAGT. Here the CDR3 DNA reads TGTGCCAGCAGTGACGGGGCAGGGGCAGAAAAAACTGAAGCTTTCTTT. Encoded protein: CASSDGAGAEKTEAFF.

This clone was found a few times. The chain is built from TRBV7-9 and TRBJ1-2; TRBD1 matches at 10 bases. Germline V gene lookup returns CDR1 SEHNR and CDR2 FQNEAQ (reference sequence). With 2 bases clipped from V and 5 bases from J, the junction kept 8 bases outside the gene matches. This CDR3 has 16 residues. CDR3 amino acids: CASSLYGDRGGYGYTF. CDR3 DNA: TGTGCCAGCAGCTTATATGGGGACAGGGGAGGGTATGGCTACACCTTC.